These 25 T cell receptor beta chains were all obtained from the same sample, sequenced in a study of vaccination and CD4 T cells after COVID-19. Their antigens are not known. Stated treatment: approximately nine-day PBMC culture with coronavirus spike peptide pools or control peptides (ViraFEST assay). Cultured CD4+ T cell DNA was sequenced using the Oncomine TCR Beta short-read assay. TCRdb redid the calling of the PCR reads with MiXCR, one entry per CDR3 protein. Counted here are some 16,000 distinct CDR3 sequences, less than 75% occurring once; the ten biggest clones make up about a sixth. The sample taken for sequencing was CD4+ T cells from blood, cultured in vitro. These TCRs come from a human donor who had recovered from COVID-19.

This chain links TRBV24-1 with TRBJ2-1, with D maybe TRBD1 (6 bases). The germline V and J ends were trimmed by 4 bases and 4 bases, with 13 bases remaining between them. The CDR3 totals 15 residues. Looked up from germline, CDR1 is KGHDR and CDR2 is SFDVKD. This chain's CDR3 is CATSEAGTRYNEQFF. The DNA for the CDR3 is TGTGCCACCAGTGAAGCCGGGACAAGATACAATGAGCAGTTCTTC.

The V call is TRBV20-1, the J call TRBJ1-5, with D perhaps matching TRBD1 (5 bases). V lost 3 bases to trimming and J lost 6 bases, with 12 bases between them. This CDR3 is built from 13 residues. The germline CDR1 and CDR2 sequences are DFQATT and SNEGSKA (reference sequence). CDR3 nucleotides: TGCAGTGCTAGTTGGGGTGGGGCTCAGCCCCAGCATTTT. Protein sequence: CSASWGGAQPQHF.

The V call is TRBV10-2, the J call TRBJ2-7, with TRBD2 matching 12 bases. With 9 bases clipped from V and 3 bases from J, the junction kept 3 bases outside the gene matches. This CDR3 contains 13 residues. Germline V lookup: CDR1 WSHSY, CDR2 SAAADI. CDR3 residues: CASRTSGNYEQYF. The CDR3 coding sequence is TGCGCCAGTCGGACTAGCGGGAACTACGAGCAGTACTTC.

This chain joins TRBV6-5 and TRBJ1-6; the D gene is possibly TRBD1 (6 bases). The germline V gene encodes CDR1 MNHEY and CDR2 SVGAGI. V shed 2 bases and J shed 6 bases, with 14 bases lying between them. CDR3 length equals 16 residues. The CDR3 nucleotides read TGTGCCAGCAGTTACGGGACAACGGATGCTAATTCACCCCTCCACTTT. Its protein is CASSYGTTDANSPLHF.

J is TRBJ2-2 and V is TRBV15; no clear D gene. V lost 0 bases, J lost 5 bases, and 7 bases lay in between. Germline V gene lookup returns CDR1 LNHNV and CDR2 YYDKDF (reference sequence). This CDR3 comprises 14 residues. CDR3 sequence reads: CATSREGRTGELFF. CDR3 DNA sequence: TGTGCCACCAGCAGAGAAGGAAGGACCGGGGAGCTGTTTTTT.

The chain couples TRBV6-5 to TRBJ2-5; D not resolved. V was clipped by 2 bases and J by 9 bases, with 13 bases between them. Germline loops: CDR1 MNHEY, CDR2 SVGAGI. This CDR3 is built from 13 residues. CDR3 loop: CASSYDLPGPQYF. In DNA, the CDR3 is TGTGCCAGCAGTTACGACTTACCCGGCCCCCAGTACTTC.

The CDR3 DNA reads TGTGCCAGCAGCTTCGGCATAAACTATGGCTACACCTTC. It yields the protein CASSFGINYGYTF. The J gene is TRBJ1-2, the V gene TRBV7-2; D not certain. The CDR3 is 13 residues long. Trimming removed 3 bases from V and 2 bases from J, with 7 bases in between. The germline V gene encodes CDR1 SGHTA and CDR2 FQGNSA.

The J gene is TRBJ1-2, the V gene TRBV6-5, with D perhaps TRBD1 (6 bases). The CDR3 covers 18 residues. Germline lookup yields CDR1 MNHEY and CDR2 SVGAGI. V was clipped by 0 bases and J by 6 bases, with 23 bases between them. The CDR3 here is CASSYSGVGAGTNHGYTF. As DNA, the CDR3 is TGTGCCAGCAGTTACTCCGGAGTTGGGGCCGGGACAAACCATGGCTACACCTTC.

The CDR3 sequence: CSASYRRGGSELFF. In DNA form, the CDR3 reads TGCAGTGCTAGTTATCGACGAGGTGGCTCGGAACTGTTTTTT. The chain links TRBV20-1 to TRBJ1-4; D is ambiguous. This CDR3 contains 14 residues. V lost 3 bases and J 12 bases, leaving 20 bases between the germline ends. In germline, CDR1 is DFQATT, CDR2 SNEGSKA (reference sequence).

The chain recombines TRBV7-8 with TRBJ2-5; possibly TRBD2 for D (6 bases). Germline V lookup: CDR1 SGHVS, CDR2 FQNEAQ. The CDR3 spans 16 residues. Trimming stripped 3 bases from V and 2 bases from J, with 16 bases between. The chain's CDR3 is CASSLRRVVGQETQYF. The CDR3 DNA is TGTGCCAGCAGCTTGAGGAGGGTTGTCGGTCAAGAGACCCAGTACTTC.

The chain couples TRBV20-1 to TRBJ2-5; TRBD2 matches at 9 bases. Germline V gene sequence: CDR1 DFQATT, CDR2 SNEGSKA (reference sequence). After removal of 0 bases from V and 3 bases from J, the junction contained 5 bases not matched to a gene. CDR3 length: 15 amino acids. The chain's CDR3 is CSARDWREGKETQYF. The CDR3 DNA sequence: TGCAGTGCTAGAGATTGGCGGGAGGGCAAAGAGACCCAGTACTTC.

The V gene is TRBV6-2 or TRBV6-3, the J gene TRBJ1-5; D gene ambiguous. Per the germline V gene, CDR1 is MNHEY and CDR2 is SVGEGT. V lost 2 bases to trimming and J lost 9 bases, with 11 bases between them. The CDR3 is 13 amino acids. CDR3 in DNA: TGTGCCAGCAGTTACGACATCATAGGGCCCCAGCATTTT. It encodes CASSYDIIGPQHF.

The V and J genes are TRBV29-1 and TRBJ2-3; D might be TRBD2 (6 bases). Trimming left V 7 bases short and J 2 bases short, with 19 bases between. The CDR3 consists of 15 residues. Germline CDR1 is SQVTM and CDR2 is ANQGSEA. The CDR3 protein is CSARFGRRITDTQYF. The CDR3 nucleotides read TGCAGCGCCCGTTTCGGGAGACGAATCACAGATACGCAGTATTTT.

CDR3 coding DNA: TGCAGTGCCCCTATGCGGACAGATAATTCACCCCTCCACTTT. As protein: CSAPMRTDNSPLHF. This chain uses TRBV20-1 with TRBJ1-6, with a tentative D call TRBD1 (6 bases). Germline CDR1 DFQATT, CDR2 SNEGSKA (reference sequence). Trimming cost V 6 bases and J 5 bases, with 14 bases left between them. The CDR3 sequence is 14 residues long.

This clonotype was seen only once. The CDR3 loop is CSAREHDRGRQETQYF. The CDR3 bases are TGCAGTGCTAGAGAACACGACAGGGGGCGGCAAGAGACCCAGTACTTC. V and J are TRBV20-1 and TRBJ2-5, with 10 positions matching TRBD1. The CDR3 runs 16 residues. V trimming: 0 bases; J trimming: 2 bases; junction bases outside the gene matches: 6. From germline, CDR1 is DFQATT and CDR2 SNEGSKA (reference sequence).

Only a few counts were recorded for this clonotype. This sequence joins TRBV7-2 and TRBJ2-2, with D tentatively TRBD2 (6 bases). V shed 2 bases and J shed 9 bases, with 16 bases lying between them. CDR1 is SGHTA and CDR2 is FQGNSA in the germline V gene. The CDR3 runs to 15 residues. CDR3 region: CASSLRDGGTRELFF. The DNA for the CDR3 is TGTGCCAGCAGCTTAAGGGACGGGGGTACCAGGGAGCTGTTTTTT. The variable domain in full, with the rest retrieved from reference TRBV7-2 and TRBJ2-2, is GAGVSQSPSNKVTEKGKDVELRCDPISGHTALYWYRQSLGQGLEFLIYFQGNSAPDKSGLPSDRFSAERTGGSVSTLTIQRTQQEDSAVYLCASSLRDGGTRELFFGEGSRLTVL.

V and J are TRBV19 and TRBJ1-5; a possible D gene is TRBD1 (5 bases). Trimming shortened V by 6 bases and J by 3 bases, and 18 bases separated the two germline ends. The germline CDR1 and CDR2 sequences are LNHDA and SQIVND (reference sequence). The CDR3 loop spans 16 amino acids. This CDR3 is CASRMGSGVTNQPQHF. The CDR3 DNA is TGTGCCAGTAGGATGGGGTCGGGGGTGACCAATCAGCCCCAGCATTTT.

This chain connects TRBV7-9 to TRBJ1-4, with D maybe TRBD1 (5 bases). Trimming cost V 8 bases and J 7 bases, with 14 bases left between them. The germline V gene has CDR1 SEHNR and CDR2 FQNEAQ (reference sequence). This CDR3 comprises 13 residues. This chain's CDR3 is CASGLQRGEKLFF. The CDR3 bases are TGTGCCAGCGGTTTGCAGAGGGGTGAAAAACTGTTTTTT.

This chain joins TRBV6-1 and TRBJ2-1; 12 positions agree with TRBD2. Per germline, CDR1 MNHNS and CDR2 SASEGT. Germline trimming cut 5 bases from V and 2 bases from J; bases unmatched to any gene: 4. The CDR3 has 16 residues. CDR3 coding DNA: TGTGCCAGCAGTAGACTAGCGGGAGCAGCCTACAATGAGCAGTTCTTC. Its translation: CASSRLAGAAYNEQFF.

This chain connects TRBV6-4 to TRBJ2-1; either TRBD1 or TRBD2 may supply D (6 bases each). The CDR3 contains 12 residues. Trimming cost V 6 bases and J 9 bases, with 12 bases left between them. The V gene's germline CDR1 is MRHNA and CDR2 SNTAGT. In nucleotides, the CDR3 is TGTGCCAGCAGAACGGAGGGGGGTGAGCAGTTCTTC. Translation gives CASRTEGGEQFF.

This clonotype was counted a single time. The rearrangement uses TRBV28 and TRBJ2-5; D unresolved. CDR3 length equals 11 residues. The germline V gene encodes CDR1 MDHEN and CDR2 SYDVKM. V was pared by 3 bases and J by 10 bases, with 9 bases between. CDR3 nucleotides: TGTGCCAGCAGTTTTAATTGGGGCCAGTACTTC. It yields the protein CASSFNWGQYF.

The chain couples TRBV6-2 or TRBV6-3 to TRBJ1-5; D might be TRBD1 (6 bases). Looked up from germline, CDR1 is MNHEY and CDR2 is SVGEGT. The CDR3 totals 15 residues. The germline V and J ends were trimmed by 6 bases and 4 bases, with 16 bases remaining between them. The CDR3 sequence is CASRANSGENQPQHF. The CDR3 bases are TGTGCCAGCAGGGCCAACTCAGGGGAAAATCAGCCCCAGCATTTT.

J is TRBJ1-2 and V is TRBV7-2; no definite D call. Germline lookup yields CDR1 SGHTA and CDR2 FQGNSA. V was clipped by 1 base and J by 2 bases, with 11 bases between them. This CDR3 has 15 residues. The CDR3 nucleotides read TGTGCCAGCAGCTTAGAGGAGGGCTCCAACTATGGCTACACCTTC. Translation gives CASSLEEGSNYGYTF.

The J gene is TRBJ1-2, the V gene TRBV20-1; possibly TRBD1 for D (6 bases). The CDR3 is made up of 14 amino acids. CDR1 and CDR2 (germline): DFQATT, SNEGSKA (reference sequence). Trimming removed 0 bases at V and 2 bases at J, with 10 bases between. The CDR3 DNA reads as TGCAGTGCTAGAGACCGAACAGGGAACTATGGCTACACCTTC. Protein sequence: CSARDRTGNYGYTF.

The chain links TRBV7-8 to TRBJ1-5, with 8 bases aligning to TRBD1. V dropped 5 bases and J dropped 1; count of bases not matched to a gene: 7. This CDR3 has 16 amino acids. The germline V gene encodes CDR1 SGHVS and CDR2 FQNEAQ. The CDR3 sequence is CASSRGTGSSNQPQHF. The CDR3 DNA is TGTGCCAGCAGCCGGGGGACAGGCTCCAGCAATCAGCCCCAGCATTTT.